These 15 T cell receptor beta chains originate from one sample sequenced in a study of blood T cell repertoires in COVID-19. Assay used: immunoSEQ multiplex PCR; TCRdb lists only in-frame clones, some missing. The data hold approximately 200,000 clones, with about 81% observed a single time. Sample: peripheral blood. The receptors shown here come from a woman over 75 with COVID-19, enrolled during active disease.

In nucleotides, the CDR3 is TGTGCCAGCAGCTTATCTCGCGGGAGGGCCCCGAGCGAGCAGTACTTC. It is translated as CASSLSRGRAPSEQYF. This chain links TRBV13 with TRBJ2-7; 9 bases map to TRBD2. CDR3 length: 16 amino acids. V was pared by 2 bases and J by 6 bases, with 11 bases of the junction left unmatched. The germline V gene has CDR1 PRHDT and CDR2 FYEKMQ (reference sequence).

This clone has just one count. The rearrangement links TRBV5-4 to TRBJ2-5; tentatively, D is TRBD2 (6 bases). V lost 3 bases to trimming and J lost 0 bases, with 9 bases between them. This CDR3 is 14 amino acids long. Per germline, CDR1 SGHNT and CDR2 YYREEE (reference sequence). The CDR3 spells CASSSLADQETQYF. The CDR3 DNA is TGTGCCAGCAGCTCTTTAGCGGACCAAGAGACCCAGTACTTC.

The chain carries TRBV6-5 and TRBJ2-1, with 9 bases aligning to TRBD1. The CDR3 covers 14 residues. The V and J ends lost 5 bases and 10 bases, in that order; junction bases with no gene match: 9. Germline assignment: CDR1 MNHEY and CDR2 SVGAGI. The CDR3 sequence is CASSPWGTGNEQFF. CDR3 DNA: TGTGCCAGCAGTCCGTGGGGGACAGGGAACGAGCAGTTCTTC.

This sequence joins TRBV28 and TRBJ1-2; D may be TRBD1 (6 bases). This CDR3 comprises 16 residues. Between the trimmed V and J ends, which lost 5 bases and 0 bases, there was a span of 16 bases. Germline CDR1 MDHEN, CDR2 SYDVKM. The DNA for the CDR3 is TGTGCCAGCAGTGGACCTGGGGGCCAGCCTAACTATGGCTACACCTTC. This encodes CASSGPGGQPNYGYTF.

There are a few counts of this clone. The chain employs TRBV18 and TRBJ2-7; 7 bases are shared with TRBD1. Trimming removed 2 bases from V and 4 bases from J; junction bases left unmatched: 8. This CDR3 is built from 15 residues. CDR1 KGHSH and CDR2 LQKENI come from the germline V gene. The CDR3 is CASSPGHRGTYEQYF. CDR3 nucleotides: TGTGCCAGCTCACCAGGGCACAGGGGAACGTACGAGCAGTACTTC. Full variable domain (remainder filled in from reference TRBV18 and TRBJ2-7): NAGVMQNPRHLVRRRGQEARLRCSPMKGHSHVYWYRQLPEEGLKFMVYLQKENIIDESGMPKERFSAEFPKEGPSILRIQQVVRGDSAAYFCASSPGHRGTYEQYFGPGTRLTVT.

This clone was seen a single time. The V call is TRBV28, the J call TRBJ2-6; D not resolved. Trimming cost V 6 bases and J 2 bases, with 23 bases left between them. The CDR3 has 19 residues. CDR1 and CDR2 from the germline V gene are MDHEN and SYDVKM. The chain's CDR3 is CASSLRLLTTAPGANVLTF. Written as DNA, the CDR3 is TGTGCCAGCAGCCTCCGTTTGCTGACAACCGCTCCTGGGGCCAACGTCCTGACTTTC.

The chain employs TRBV9 and TRBJ2-2, with D unclear. The length of the CDR3 is 12 residues. Germline loops: CDR1 SGDLS, CDR2 YYNGEE. The V and J ends lost 0 bases and 7 bases respectively, with 4 bases between them. CDR3 loop: CASSVGLGELFF. The CDR3 nucleotides read TGTGCCAGCAGCGTAGGGCTCGGGGAGCTGTTTTTT. Variable domain in full (rest from reference TRBV9 and TRBJ2-2): DSGVTQTPKHLITATGQRVTLRCSPRSGDLSVYWYQQSLDQGLQFLIQYYNGEERAKGNILERFSAQQFPDLHSELNLSSLELGDSALYFCASSVGLGELFFGEGSRLTVL.

This chain links TRBV5-1 with TRBJ2-3; 9 positions agree with TRBD1. This CDR3 region has 17 residues. Germline CDR1 is SGHRS and CDR2 is YFSETQ. The V and J ends lost 0 bases and 4 bases, in that order; junction bases with no gene match: 9. CDR3 residues: CASSLDPPGQGADTQYF. DNA for the CDR3: TGCGCCAGCAGCTTGGATCCCCCGGGACAGGGAGCAGATACGCAGTATTTT.

The gene calls are TRBV10-3 and TRBJ1-5, with 9 bases fitting TRBD1. Germline values: CDR1 ENHRY, CDR2 SYGVKD. Losses at the gene ends were 2 bases for V and 5 bases for J; bases not matched to a gene: 10. This CDR3 is built from 17 residues. CDR3 sequence reads: CAISETPGTGIYQPQHF. In DNA form, the CDR3 reads TGTGCCATCAGTGAGACACCAGGGACAGGGATTTATCAGCCCCAGCATTTT.

The chain employs TRBV29-1 and TRBJ2-1, with D perhaps matching TRBD2 (5 bases). The germline CDR1 and CDR2 sequences are SQVTM and ANQGSEA. The CDR3 runs to 13 residues. Trimming took off 3 bases at V and 7 bases at J, with 13 bases between the two ends. The CDR3 DNA reads TGCAGCGTTGATACCCGGACTTTTAATGAGCAGTTCTTC. Protein product: CSVDTRTFNEQFF.

The rearrangement links TRBV7-2 to TRBJ2-7; 9 bases agree with TRBD1. Germline V gene sequence: CDR1 SGHTA, CDR2 FQGNSA. The CDR3 is 16 amino acids. The trim removed 4 bases at V and 0 bases at J, leaving 7 bases unmatched. The CDR3 region has the DNA TGTGCCAGCAGCTGGGGGGACAGGGCAAGCTCCTACGAGCAGTACTTC. Its translation is CASSWGDRASSYEQYF.

This chain connects TRBV18 to TRBJ2-2; a possible D gene is TRBD1 (5 bases). V was trimmed by 3 bases and J by 8 bases, leaving 16 bases between them. The CDR3 length is 15 residues. Germline V lookup: CDR1 KGHSH, CDR2 LQKENI. The CDR3 here is CASSPITTTGGELFF. DNA of the CDR3: TGTGCCAGCTCACCTATAACCACAACAGGAGGGGAGCTGTTTTTT. Combining the CDR3 with reference TRBV18 and TRBJ2-2 gives the whole variable domain NAGVMQNPRHLVRRRGQEARLRCSPMKGHSHVYWYRQLPEEGLKFMVYLQKENIIDESGMPKERFSAEFPKEGPSILRIQQVVRGDSAAYFCASSPITTTGGELFFGEGSRLTVL.

J is TRBJ2-7 and V is TRBV27, with D maybe TRBD2 (6 bases). CDR3 length equals 13 residues. Germline assignment: CDR1 MNHEY and CDR2 SMNVEV (reference sequence). The ends were cut back, 3 bases at V and 2 bases at J, with 8 bases in the middle. CDR3 protein: CASSLGTPYEQYF. In nucleotides, the CDR3 is TGTGCCAGCAGTTTGGGGACTCCCTACGAGCAGTACTTC.

The chain recombines TRBV2 with TRBJ2-1, with 7 bases fitting TRBD2. CDR3 length: 20 amino acids. In germline, CDR1 is SNHLY, CDR2 FYNNEI. V shed 4 bases and J 0 bases; nucleotides not matched to a gene: 18. The CDR3 is CASSGTPGLAGVSSYNEQFF. As DNA, the CDR3 is TGTGCCAGCAGTGGGACGCCGGGACTGGCGGGGGTGAGCTCCTACAATGAGCAGTTCTTC.

The J gene is TRBJ2-5, the V gene TRBV6-5, with TRBD1 identical over 9 bases. V dropped 5 bases and J dropped 5; count of bases not matched to a gene: 9. Germline CDR1 is MNHEY and CDR2 is SVGAGI. This CDR3 is built from 15 residues. CDR3 amino acids: CASSHPGQGTETQYF. CDR3 sequence (DNA): TGTGCCAGCAGTCATCCGGGACAGGGTACGGAGACCCAGTACTTC.